Listed here are 32 T cell receptor beta chains from one sample, sequenced in a study of T cell responses to AZD1222 COVID-19 vaccine. Generated by immunoSEQ multiplex PCR, the TCRdb table keeps only in-frame clones and is missing some. The table shows roughly 120,000 clones, with 88% occurring only once. This material consisted of peripheral blood, taken 28 days after the second AZD1222 dose. The origin of the receptors is an adult who received the AZD1222 COVID-19 vaccine.

The V and J genes are TRBV3-1 (or the pseudogene TRBV3-2) and TRBJ1-3, with D tentatively TRBD1 (6 bases). V was clipped by 5 bases and J by 2 bases, with 16 bases between them. The CDR3 is 16 residues long. The germline V gene has CDR1 LGHDT and CDR2 YNNKEL (reference sequence). The CDR3 region is CASSFRVRGAGNTIYF. As DNA, the CDR3 is TGTGCCAGCAGCTTTCGGGTCAGGGGAGCTGGAAACACCATATATTTT.

This clone appeared a single time. The V and J genes are TRBV15 and TRBJ2-1; no definite D call. V was clipped by 5 bases and J by 8 bases, with 13 bases between them. Germline loops: CDR1 LNHNV, CDR2 YYDKDF (reference sequence). The CDR3 extends over 13 amino acids. CDR3 coding DNA: TGTGCCACCAGCCTACCCCAGCCGTATGAGCAGTTCTTC. Its protein is CATSLPQPYEQFF. The variable domain in full, with the rest retrieved from reference TRBV15 and TRBJ2-1, is DAMVIQNPRYQVTQFGKPVTLSCSQTLNHNVMYWYQQKSSQAPKLLFHYYDKDFNNEADTPDNFQSRRPNTSFCFLDIRSPGLGDTAMYLCATSLPQPYEQFFGPGTRLTVL.

CDR3 region: CASSFTGRSGNTIYF. CDR3 nucleotide sequence: TGTGCCAGCAGCTTCACAGGTCGCTCTGGAAACACCATATATTTT. The chain carries TRBV11-2 and TRBJ1-3; a possible D gene is TRBD1 (5 bases). With 3 bases removed from V and 0 bases from J, the gap between germline ends came to 9 bases. This CDR3 is 15 amino acids long. The germline gives CDR1 SGHAT, CDR2 FQNNGV.

The rearrangement joins TRBV19 to TRBJ1-1; 10 bases fit TRBD1. This CDR3 contains 15 residues. Germline trimming cut 11 bases from V and 1 base from J; bases unmatched to any gene: 10. Germline V lookup: CDR1 LNHDA, CDR2 SQIVND (reference sequence). The CDR3, as DNA: TGTGCCGCTACCGGGACAGGGGATGGGAACACTGAAGCTTTCTTT. This translates into CAATGTGDGNTEAFF.

The chain recombines TRBV4-3 with TRBJ1-5; 7 bases are shared with TRBD1. Germline V gene sequence: CDR1 LGHNA, CDR2 YSLEER. The CDR3 has 15 amino acids. The ends lost 0 bases at V and 7 bases at J; junction bases unmatched: 6. Here the CDR3 reads CASSQDWSGGQPQHF. CDR3 bases: TGCGCCAGCAGCCAAGATTGGTCAGGGGGACAGCCCCAGCATTTT.

This clone was detected once. The chain employs TRBV14 and TRBJ1-3; D is undetermined. Trimming removed 4 bases at V and 4 bases at J, with 2 bases between. The germline gives CDR1 SGHDN, CDR2 FVKESK. This CDR3 spans 11 amino acids. The CDR3 coding sequence is TGTGCCAGCAGCCCCGGAAACACCATATATTTT. It yields the protein CASSPGNTIYF.

This chain links TRBV4-2 with TRBJ2-1; 8 nucleotides line up with TRBD2. CDR3 length: 17 amino acids. Trimming removed 2 bases from V and 6 bases from J; junction bases left unmatched: 12. Looked up from germline, CDR1 is LGHNA and CDR2 is YNFKEQ. DNA of the CDR3: TGTGCCAGCAGCCAACTATCGGGGCGGGGGGCCGGCAATGAGCAGTTCTTC. Translated: CASSQLSGRGAGNEQFF.

The genes are TRBV9 and TRBJ2-2, with 13 positions matching TRBD2. The V segment lost 7 bases and the J segment 0 bases; nucleotides outside the gene matches: 3. The CDR3 length is 16 residues. CDR1 is SGDLS, CDR2 YYNGEE, per germline. CDR3 coding DNA: TGTGCCAGCTCGGGACTAGCGGGACCGAACACCGGGGAGCTGTTTTTT. Protein: CASSGLAGPNTGELFF.

V and J are TRBV11-1 and TRBJ1-1; D unclear. In germline, CDR1 is SGHAT, CDR2 FQDESV (reference sequence). Between the trimmed V and J ends, which lost 2 bases and 7 bases, there was a span of 14 bases. The CDR3 is made up of 14 amino acids. The CDR3 nucleotides read TGTGCCAGCAGCTTAATTCCAGGTCAGGTTGAAGCTTTCTTT. It is translated as CASSLIPGQVEAFF.

Here the CDR3 reads CASRPLGFSNTEAFF. CDR3 DNA sequence: TGTGCCAGCAGACCCCTTGGGTTTTCGAACACTGAAGCTTTCTTT. The chain joins TRBV7-2 to TRBJ1-1; no definite D call. The CDR3 sequence is 15 residues long. Germline loops: CDR1 SGHTA, CDR2 FQGNSA. Trimming removed 6 bases from V and 1 base from J, with 15 bases in between.

The chain is built from TRBV5-1 and TRBJ1-1; possibly TRBD1 for D (5 bases). V was pared by 5 bases and J by 2 bases, with 10 bases between. CDR1 and CDR2 from the germline V gene are SGHRS and YFSETQ. The CDR3 runs to 13 residues. The CDR3 DNA sequence: TGCGCCAGCAGGGTGGGGGGAAACACTGAAGCTTTCTTT. Residues: CASRVGGNTEAFF. The full variable domain, completed using reference TRBV5-1 and TRBJ1-1, is KAGVTQTPRYLIKTRGQQVTLSCSPISGHRSVSWYQQTPGQGLQFLFEYFSETQRNKGNFPGRFSGRQFSNSRSEMNVSTLELGDSALYLCASRVGGNTEAFFGQGTRLTVV.

The CDR3 nucleotides are TGTGCCAGCAGCTCCACCTTTGGGGTACGGGGCACCGGGGAGCTGTTTTTT. Encoded protein: CASSSTFGVRGTGELFF. The chain uses TRBV11-2 and TRBJ2-2, with D perhaps matching TRBD2 (5 bases). Germline V gene data show CDR1 as SGHAT and CDR2 as FQNNGV. This CDR3 is built from 17 residues. V lost 4 bases, J lost 4 bases, and 19 bases lay in between. The full variable domain, rest sourced from reference TRBV11-2 and TRBJ2-2, is EAGVAQSPRYKIIEKRQSVAFWCNPISGHATLYWYQQILGQGPKLLIQFQNNGVVDDSQLPKDRFSAERLKGVDSTLKIQPAKLEDSAVYLCASSSTFGVRGTGELFFGEGSRLTVL.

The chain combines TRBV3-1 (or the pseudogene TRBV3-2) with TRBJ1-4; 9 bases fit TRBD1. CDR3 length: 14 residues. Germline trimming cut 7 bases from V and 8 bases from J; bases unmatched to any gene: 8. The germline V gene has CDR1 LGHDT and CDR2 YNNKEL (reference sequence). The CDR3 DNA reads TGTGCCAGCAAAGGGGACAGGGTGGGGGAAAAACTGTTTTTT. This codes for CASKGDRVGEKLFF.

This chain joins TRBV7-9 and TRBJ1-1, with D possibly matching TRBD1 (5 bases). CDR1 SEHNR and CDR2 FQNEAQ come from the germline V gene (reference sequence). CDR3 size: 15 residues. Trimming stripped 5 bases from V and 4 bases from J, with 17 bases between. This CDR3 is CASSGDGARGTEAFF. CDR3 coding DNA: TGTGCCAGCAGCGGGGACGGGGCCCGGGGCACTGAAGCTTTCTTT.

There are a few counts of this clone. The CDR3 DNA sequence: TGTGCCAGCAGTTTTTCTGGAAACACCATATATTTT. Translating gives CASSFSGNTIYF. This chain connects TRBV12-3 or TRBV12-4 to TRBJ1-3; no clear D gene. Trimming removed 3 bases at V and 1 base at J, with 1 base between. The CDR3 sequence is 12 residues long.

V gene TRBV14 combines with J gene TRBJ1-2; 7 bases are a match to TRBD1. The length of the CDR3 is 13 residues. The J segment lost 2 bases and the V segment lost 4 bases, leaving 1 base of the junction unmatched. CDR1 SGHDN and CDR2 FVKESK come from the germline V gene. The CDR3 protein is CASSLGQNYGYTF. In nucleotides, the CDR3 is TGTGCCAGCAGCCTGGGACAGAACTATGGCTACACCTTC.

CDR3 protein: CASSLNKGTTYGYTF. The CDR3, as DNA: TGTGCCAGCAGCTTAAATAAAGGGACGACATATGGCTACACCTTC. The rearrangement uses TRBV7-3 and TRBJ1-2, with D possibly being TRBD1 (5 bases). The germline V and J ends were trimmed by 1 base and 5 bases, with 14 bases remaining between them. There are 15 residues in the CDR3. Germline V gene data show CDR1 as SGHTA and CDR2 as FQGTGA.

The chain employs TRBV28 and TRBJ2-3; D call uncertain. The CDR3 runs to 14 residues. V gave up 3 bases and J gave up 1 base, with 8 bases separating them. CDR1 is MDHEN, CDR2 SYDVKM, per germline. CDR3: CASSFLQGTDTQYF. The CDR3 bases are TGTGCCAGCAGTTTTCTCCAGGGCACAGATACGCAGTATTTT.

The CDR3, as DNA: TGTGCCTGGAGTGAGAGACGGACCCTCTACGAGCAGTACTTC. It translates to CAWSERRTLYEQYF. The chain carries TRBV30 and TRBJ2-7, with D unclear. This CDR3 comprises 14 residues. Germline V CDR1 and CDR2: GTSNPN, SVGIG (reference sequence). Trimming shortened V by 1 base and J by 3 bases, and 13 bases separated the two germline ends.

The chain has TRBV3-1 (or the pseudogene TRBV3-2) and TRBJ1-1; the D is unclear. V lost 1 base and J lost 3, with 15 bases in between. Per germline, CDR1 LGHDT and CDR2 YNNKEL (reference sequence). There are 16 residues in the CDR3. In DNA, the CDR3 is TGTGCCAGCAGCCAAGTCCCGACACCCTGGGACACTGAAGCTTTCTTT. Its translation: CASSQVPTPWDTEAFF.

The chain joins TRBV18 to TRBJ2-7; 11 bases are a match to TRBD1. With V trimmed by 0 bases and J by 7 bases, 8 bases remained unmatched. The CDR3 contains 16 residues. The germline V gene has CDR1 KGHSH and CDR2 LQKENI. CDR3 loop: CASSPPLGQGAGEQYF. DNA for the CDR3: TGTGCCAGCTCACCACCACTAGGACAGGGGGCGGGAGAGCAGTACTTC.

This rearrangement joins TRBV11-2 to TRBJ1-5; D possibly corresponds to TRBD1 (5 bases). The CDR3 is 18 residues long. Germline V lookup: CDR1 SGHAT, CDR2 FQNNGV. Trimming removed 2 bases from V and 2 bases from J, with 19 bases in between. The CDR3 nucleotides are TGTGCCAGCAGCTTACGCCCCGGGCAGGGATGGGGCAATCAGCCCCAGCATTTT. Translation: CASSLRPGQGWGNQPQHF. Full variable domain (outside the CDR3, taken from reference TRBV11-2 and TRBJ1-5): EAGVAQSPRYKIIEKRQSVAFWCNPISGHATLYWYQQILGQGPKLLIQFQNNGVVDDSQLPKDRFSAERLKGVDSTLKIQPAKLEDSAVYLCASSLRPGQGWGNQPQHFGDGTRLSIL.

This sequence joins TRBV19 and TRBJ1-2; D remains unclear. Germline V lookup: CDR1 LNHDA, CDR2 SQIVND (reference sequence). V shed 3 bases and J shed 7 bases, with 6 bases lying between them. This CDR3 spans 11 amino acids. The CDR3 loop reads CASSMRRGYTF. The DNA for the CDR3 is TGTGCCAGTAGTATGAGGCGTGGCTACACCTTC.

This clone was recorded a few times. This chain uses TRBV10-3 with TRBJ1-2; possibly TRBD1 for D (6 bases). CDR3 length: 13 residues. Germline V lookup: CDR1 ENHRY, CDR2 SYGVKD. V dropped 3 bases and J dropped 6 bases, with 11 bases sitting between them. The CDR3 DNA is TGTGCCATCAGTGAACGGGACACCAATGGCTACACCTTC. Its translation is CAISERDTNGYTF.

This clone was found once. V gene TRBV7-9 combines with J gene TRBJ1-1; D not resolved. V gave up 3 bases and J gave up 8 bases, with 13 bases separating them. From germline, CDR1 is SEHNR and CDR2 FQNEAQ (reference sequence). The CDR3 has 13 residues. The CDR3 sequence: CASSFSGGSEAFF. The CDR3 nucleotides read TGTGCCAGCAGCTTCTCTGGAGGGAGCGAAGCTTTCTTT.

The chain links TRBV12-5 to TRBJ2-1; the D gene could be TRBD1 or TRBD2 (6 bases each). In germline, CDR1 is LGHNT, CDR2 FRNRAP. V was cut by 6 bases and J by 3 bases, with 9 bases left in between. The CDR3 runs 13 residues. DNA for the CDR3: TGTGCTAGTGGCGGGGGCCACTACAATGAGCAGTTCTTC. Translation gives CASGGGHYNEQFF.

The rearrangement uses TRBV7-3 and TRBJ2-4; 7 bases align to TRBD2. CDR1 is SGHTA and CDR2 is FQGTGA in the germline V gene. The CDR3 sequence is 15 residues long. Losses at the gene ends were 5 bases for V and 1 base for J; bases not matched to a gene: 5. The CDR3, as DNA: TGTGCCAGCAGCCTCCAGGGAGGGGCCAAAAACATTCAGTACTTC. The encoded protein is CASSLQGGAKNIQYF.

The J gene is TRBJ1-1, the V gene TRBV5-1, with D perhaps TRBD1 (6 bases). V lost 0 bases and J lost 3, with 12 bases in between. The CDR3 has 15 residues. The germline gives CDR1 SGHRS, CDR2 YFSETQ. Here the CDR3 reads CASSLGTARDTEAFF. The CDR3 region has the DNA TGCGCCAGCAGCTTGGGGACAGCTAGGGACACTGAAGCTTTCTTT.

The gene calls are TRBV20-1 and TRBJ2-5; D remains unclear. Germline CDR1 and CDR2: DFQATT and SNEGSKA (reference sequence). This CDR3 comprises 13 residues. With 3 bases removed from V and 2 bases from J, the gap between germline ends came to 10 bases. CDR3 in DNA: TGCAGTGCTAGTGTGACGGTGCAAGAGACCCAGTACTTC. Translated, it gives CSASVTVQETQYF.

The chain couples TRBV7-2 to TRBJ1-2, with 7 bases that match TRBD1. The V and J ends lost 2 bases and 6 bases, in that order; junction bases with no gene match: 12. CDR1 and CDR2 (germline): SGHTA, FQGNSA. There are 16 residues in the CDR3. The CDR3 DNA is TGTGCCAGCAGCTTACCCCCGGGACAGAGAAACGATGGCTACACCTTC. This translates into CASSLPPGQRNDGYTF.

This chain joins TRBV6-6 and TRBJ2-7; D is perhaps TRBD1 or TRBD2 (6 bases each). Germline-derived CDR1 and CDR2 are MNHNY and SVGAGI (reference sequence). The CDR3 is made up of 15 amino acids. Trimming stripped 6 bases from V and 2 bases from J, with 17 bases between. For the CDR3, the DNA is TGTGCCAGCAGCGACCCCTTGGGGGGCACCTACGAGCAGTACTTC. It specifies CASSDPLGGTYEQYF.

This clone was found a few times. V is TRBV6-1 and J is TRBJ1-6, with D possibly TRBD1 on 5 matching bases. V lost 4 bases to trimming and J lost 8 bases, with 18 bases between them. The germline V gene has CDR1 MNHNS and CDR2 SASEGT. CDR3 length: 16 residues. CDR3 amino acids: CASSGRDSFRDSPLHF. The CDR3 coding sequence is TGTGCCAGCAGTGGCCGGGACTCATTTAGGGATTCACCCCTCCACTTT.